This T cell receptor (beta chain) was found in a study of early stage breast cancer tumors (TCRdb year 2017). Regarding the research as a whole: Of the 15 to 20 invasive breast tumors, about a dozen were found to be estrogen receptor-positive, progesterone receptor-positive and HER2-negative. About 65% of the 12 ER+/PR+/HER2- tumors were invasive ductal carcinomas, while the other four were invasive lobular carcinomas. A read coverage of roughly 10-fold per sample was achieved on average. A total of about 2.9 million templates, representing about 1.1 million unique clonotypes, were detected across all samples. Study-level results and caveats: Because the cohort was small, analysis by tumor subtype was not possible. Enriched TCRB sequences shared across patients were mostly commonly generated sequences, unlikely to play an important role in the tumor microenvironment. Chain pairing and functional markers such as CD4, CD8 and FOXP3 were missed by bulk genomic DNA sequencing of unsorted cells. Compared with adjacent normal breast tissue, tumors had about 2.5-fold higher T cell density and higher clonality. Repertoires from blood resembled normal breast more closely than tumor, and using blood as a reference for each tissue separated tumor from normal in about 90% of the 16 patients.

Each sample was amplified as two independent genomic DNA replicates: roughly 0.5 ug for blood and approximately 1.6 ug for tumor or normal breast. TCRB sequencing of genomic DNA was carried out with the ImmunoSeq Intro kit according to the manufacturer's instructions. The multiplex PCR ran for about 31 cycles using proprietary primers and spike-in control sequences for absolute quantification. Single-end 150-bp reads were used to sequence an 87-bp fragment spanning the CDR3 plus the flanking V and J genes. Each lane of an Illumina MiSeq running version 3.0 chemistry carried seven multiplexed samples, with two replicates apiece. The published analysis was carried out like this. The vendor's proprietary pipeline processed the raw data and merged both replicates into a single result for each sample. Clonotypes were defined as productive rearrangements sharing the V-gene family, CDR3 amino acid sequence and J-gene segment. Clonality was calculated as 1 minus the normalized Shannon entropy (Pielou evenness) of TCRB abundances. T cell density was estimated by dividing total templates by the number of input cells inferred from the DNA input amount. Recon with default parameters was used to estimate total repertoire diversity and clonality. Tumor-enriched clonotypes were defined as having over 0.1% abundance in tumor and at least 32-fold higher abundance than in normal breast. TCRdb re-hosts the immuneACCESS table, in-frame sequences only. Its copies lack some clones; in the studies checked, an unresolved V gene accounts for under half of them, and the cause for the rest is not known. That table gives V, J and clone size, and the DNA gave D and trimming. Counted in this sample were 5,000 to 5,500 clones; 60% to 70% of them appeared once. Less than 10% of the sample rests with the top ten.

About 18-50 mg of tumor tissue was diced, and more than 2.5 ug of DNA was typically obtained. The study profiled bulk TCR beta-chain repertoires in matched peripheral blood, tumor and adjacent normal breast tissue taken from more than 15 patients with early-stage breast cancer. After resection, visually identified tumor tissue was excised and placed in prechilled RNAlater. A TissueLyser II was used to homogenize diced tumor tissue (about 18-55 mg) in RLTplus buffer containing beta-mercaptoethanol and antifoaming agent. Genomic DNA was extracted with the Qiagen AllPrep DNA/RNA Mini kit. Unmatched junction bases come to 11, with V trimmed by 0 bases and J by 4 bases. The CDR3 measures 17 amino acids from cysteine to phenylalanine. Only the CDR3 part of the read is kept: 51 bases, read in frame from the first base. CDR1 and CDR2, per the germline V gene (reference sequence), are LNHDA and SQIVND. With respect to this clone: Its antigen remains unidentified. One base away there is no much larger clone; base qualities are not given.

This clonotype was sampled from a person aged 55-75 years with breast cancer. Specimen: breast tumor tissue. The sequence is built from TRBV19 and TRBJ2-5; TRBD2 agrees with 7 junctional bases. The CDR3 is CASSIDSAGALGETQYF. The sequence in DNA is TGTGCCAGTAGTATAGATTCCGCGGGAGCCCTCGGAGAGACCCAGTACTTC. The full variable domain, with segments outside the CDR3 supplied by the reference TRBV19 and TRBJ2-5 proteins, appears as DGGITQSPKYLFRKEGQNVTLSCEQNLNHDAMYWYRQDPGQGLRLIYYSQIVNDFQKGDIAEGYSVSREKKESFPLTVTSAQKNPTAFYLCASSIDSAGALGETQYFGPGTRLLVL.